This TCR beta chain was recovered during a study of OX40 agonist ivuxolimab in advanced cancers. Overall study results and limits: Expanded peripheral T-cell antigen specificity went undetermined.

About this clone: No antigen is known for it.

Using immunoSEQ multiplex PCR, the repertoire was profiled, and TCRdb retains in-frame clones only, with some absent. The table shows roughly 90,000 clones, with around 90% occurring only once. The CDR3 is made up of 14 amino acids. Germline CDR1 SNHLY, CDR2 FYNNEI. V dropped 7 bases and J dropped 4 bases, with 14 bases sitting between them. The specimen was CD4+ or CD8+ T cells sorted from blood, collected in a trial of the OX40 agonist ivuxolimab. This TCR was sampled from an adult with an advanced solid tumor such as melanoma, head and neck, liver or kidney cancer. The J gene is TRBJ2-1, the V gene TRBV2, with a weak D call TRBD1 (5 bases). The CDR3 region is CASTGATAYNEQFF. The DNA of the CDR3 is TGTGCCAGCACTGGGGCTACCGCTTACAATGAGCAGTTCTTC.